Each of the 14 T cell receptor beta chains below was sequenced from the same sample in a study of molecular identifiers for immune sequencing clone quantification. Using its own MiXCR run on the PCR reads, TCRdb lists one record per CDR3 protein. The sample shows fewer than 350,000 distinct CDR3 sequences, roughly a quarter of them seen only once. The specimen was naive CD8+ T cells from blood, with Jurkat cell RNA spiked in. Stated subset: FACS-sorted CD8+CD4-CCR7+CD45RA+ naive T cells. Source of these receptors: a human donor in good health. Some libraries in this study had Jurkat cell RNA spiked in.

The chain carries TRBV13 and TRBJ2-7, with D possibly TRBD1 on 6 matching bases. Trimming took off 2 bases at V and 6 bases at J, with 14 bases between the two ends. The length of the CDR3 is 14 residues. Looked up from germline, CDR1 is PRHDT and CDR2 is FYEKMQ (reference sequence). This chain's CDR3 is CASSLKGVATEQYF. The CDR3 coding sequence is TGTGCCAGCAGCTTAAAGGGGGTCGCAACCGAGCAGTACTTC.

The chain couples TRBV5-8 to TRBJ2-5; 9 nucleotides line up with TRBD1. CDR1 and CDR2 (germline): SGHTS, YDEGEE. Unmatched junction bases numbered 6, after V lost 7 bases and J lost 2 bases. The CDR3 is 14 amino acids. CDR3: CASRMGQGQETQYF. The CDR3 DNA reads as TGTGCCAGCCGCATGGGACAGGGACAAGAGACCCAGTACTTC.

The gene calls are TRBV27 and TRBJ1-2; D perhaps matches TRBD1 (5 bases). V lost 5 bases, J lost 4 bases, and 17 bases lay in between. Germline CDR1 is MNHEY and CDR2 is SMNVEV (reference sequence). The CDR3 length is 15 residues. The CDR3 loop reads CASSLGTEIGYGYTF. CDR3 coding DNA: TGTGCCAGCAGTCTAGGGACGGAAATAGGCTATGGCTACACCTTC.

This clonotype came up a few times. CDR3 bases: TGTGCCAGCAGCTACCGGGAGCTCGCGAACACCGGGGAGCTGTTTTTT. This encodes CASSYRELANTGELFF. The chain combines TRBV7-9 with TRBJ2-2; D perhaps matches TRBD2 (6 bases). Germline V gene sequence: CDR1 SEHNR, CDR2 FQNEAQ (reference sequence). The CDR3 has 16 residues. Trimming shortened V by 4 bases and J by 0 bases, and 12 bases separated the two germline ends. The whole variable domain, filled in from reference TRBV7-9 and TRBJ2-2, reads DTGVSQNPRHKITKRGQNVTFRCDPISEHNRLYWYRQTLGQGPEFLTYFQNEAQLEKSRLLSDRFSAERPKGSFSTLEIQRTEQGDSAMYLCASSYRELANTGELFFGEGSRLTVL.

For this clonotype: The junction shows a germline mismatch at one end, possibly a read error. The chain carries TRBV30 and TRBJ2-2, with D possibly called TRBD1 or TRBD2 (5 bases each). This CDR3 has 14 amino acids. CDR1 is GTSNPN and CDR2 is SVGIG in the germline V gene (reference sequence). Here the CDR3 reads CARSNGAGTGELLF. The CDR3 DNA follows: TGTGCCAGGAGTAATGGAGCTGGGACCGGGGAGCTGTTATTT.

For this clonotype: Because the CDR3's place on the DNA is in doubt, the DNA is left out and the CDR3 is given as listed by TCRdb. This chain links TRBV7-9 with TRBJ2-5; TRBD1 is taken as the D call from the table, unchecked against the DNA. The CDR3 numbers 14 amino acids, ends counted. From germline, CDR1 is SEHNR and CDR2 FQNEAQ (reference sequence). The CDR3 reads CARSSWGRGAPPSF.

The chain carries TRBV7-2 and TRBJ2-5, with TRBD1 identical over 10 bases. With 0 bases clipped from V and 1 base from J, the junction kept 8 bases outside the gene matches. CDR3 length: 18 amino acids. Germline CDR1 and CDR2: SGHTA and FQGNSA. CDR3 nucleotides: TGTGCCAGCAGCTTAGCGAGGGGACAGGGGCCGGTCCAAGAGACCCAGTACTTC. Translating gives CASSLARGQGPVQETQYF.

This clonotype has only one observation. A much larger clone sits a single nucleotide away, making a read error possible. The rearrangement links TRBV4-3 to TRBJ2-3; D unclear. CDR3 length equals 16 residues. CDR1 is LGHNA, CDR2 YSLEER, per germline. Deletions cut 4 bases from V and 0 bases from J, with 14 bases between. The CDR3: CASSPSTGASTDTQYF. The CDR3 DNA sequence: TGCGCCAGCAGCCCATCGACTGGCGCTAGCACAGATACGCAGTATTTT.

On this clonotype itself: A much larger clone differs from this one at a single base, so this may be a read error. V is TRBV5-5 and J is TRBJ1-1, with D tentatively TRBD1 (6 bases). This CDR3 comprises 14 residues. Trimming removed 4 bases from V and 5 bases from J, with 15 bases in between. Germline CDR1 and CDR2: SGHKS and YYEKEE (reference sequence). CDR3 region: CASSPGALGTEAFF. The CDR3 DNA sequence: TGTGCCAGCAGCCCGGGGGCTCTCGGGACTGAAGCTTTCTTT. The full variable domain, its missing parts supplied by reference TRBV5-5 and TRBJ1-1, is DAGVTQSPTHLIKTRGQQVTLRCSPISGHKSVSWYQQVLGQGPQFIFQYYEKEERGRGNFPDRFSARQFPNYSSELNVNALLLGDSALYLCASSPGALGTEAFFGQGTRLTVV.

The J gene is TRBJ2-2, the V gene TRBV30; D remains unclear. The CDR3 contains 10 residues. CDR1 GTSNPN and CDR2 SVGIG come from the germline V gene (reference sequence). Trimming removed 5 bases at V and 3 bases at J, with 1 base between. The CDR3 region is CAWDTGELFF. In DNA, the CDR3 is TGTGCCTGGGACACCGGGGAGCTGTTTTTT.

This clonotype occurred a few times. A much larger clone lies one base from this, so it may be a read error. V usage is TRBV2 and J usage is TRBJ1-1, with D possibly matching TRBD1 (5 bases). V dropped 7 bases and J dropped 0 bases, with 9 bases sitting between them. The CDR3 spans 13 residues. The germline V gene has CDR1 SNHLY and CDR2 FYNNEI. The chain's CDR3 is CASKEQVNTEAFF. The CDR3 nucleotides are TGTGCCAGCAAGGAACAGGTGAACACTGAAGCTTTCTTT.

As for this clonotype: Relative to the germline gene, one junction end is altered; a read error may explain this. CDR3: CAGSLIAGAGYEQYF. The CDR3 nucleotides read TGTGCCGGCAGTTTAATTGCGGGGGCGGGCTACGAGCAGTACTTC. The chain combines TRBV28 with TRBJ2-7; a weak D match, TRBD2 (7 bases). CDR1 is MDHEN, CDR2 SYDVKM, per germline. The CDR3 is 15 amino acids.

The V call is TRBV2, the J call TRBJ2-2, with 13 bases matching TRBD2. Trimming removed 3 bases from V and 2 bases from J; junction bases left unmatched: 3. This CDR3 is 17 amino acids long. CDR1 is SNHLY and CDR2 is FYNNEI in the germline V gene. This CDR3 reads CASSEGTSGANTGELFF. CDR3 nucleotides: TGTGCCAGCAGTGAGGGGACTAGCGGGGCCAACACCGGGGAGCTGTTTTTT.

This clonotype has a handful of counts. This chain connects TRBV6-5 to TRBJ1-4; D is ambiguous. Germline lookup yields CDR1 MNHEY and CDR2 SVGAGI. V lost 6 bases and J lost 5, with 16 bases in between. The CDR3 length is 15 residues. Written as DNA, the CDR3 is TGTGCCAGCAGCTTGAGGACGGGTCCCAATGAAAAACTGTTTTTT. This translates into CASSLRTGPNEKLFF.